What follows describes a single TCR beta chain. The record originates from a study of identical twins. This CDR3 contains 14 residues. Germline values: CDR1 MNHNS, CDR2 SASEGT. With 6 bases removed from V and 1 base from J, the gap between germline ends came to 9 bases. TCRdb re-called the 5' RACE reads with MiXCR, one entry per CDR3 protein. The repertoire holds roughly 720,000 distinct CDR3 sequences, with 15% to 20% as singletons. The same data also contributed to another study, on T cells expressing NK-cell markers.

This receptor was taken from a young woman in good health. Sequencing was done on a sample of PBMCs. This chain connects TRBV6-1 to TRBJ2-2, with a tentative D call TRBD2 (6 bases). CDR3 coding DNA: TGTGCCAGCAGGGGTAGCGGGAACACCGGGGAGCTGTTTTTT. Encoded protein: CASRGSGNTGELFF.